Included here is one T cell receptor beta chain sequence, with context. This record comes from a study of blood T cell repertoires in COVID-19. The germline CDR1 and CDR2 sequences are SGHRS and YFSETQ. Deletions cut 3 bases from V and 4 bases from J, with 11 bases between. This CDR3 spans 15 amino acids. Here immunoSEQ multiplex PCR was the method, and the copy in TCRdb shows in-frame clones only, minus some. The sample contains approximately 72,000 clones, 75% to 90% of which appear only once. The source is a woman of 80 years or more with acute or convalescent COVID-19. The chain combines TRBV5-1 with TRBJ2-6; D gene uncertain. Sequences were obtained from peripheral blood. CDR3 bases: TGCGCCAGCAGCTACAACCTGGTAGGGGCCAACGTCCTGACTTTC. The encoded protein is CASSYNLVGANVLTF.